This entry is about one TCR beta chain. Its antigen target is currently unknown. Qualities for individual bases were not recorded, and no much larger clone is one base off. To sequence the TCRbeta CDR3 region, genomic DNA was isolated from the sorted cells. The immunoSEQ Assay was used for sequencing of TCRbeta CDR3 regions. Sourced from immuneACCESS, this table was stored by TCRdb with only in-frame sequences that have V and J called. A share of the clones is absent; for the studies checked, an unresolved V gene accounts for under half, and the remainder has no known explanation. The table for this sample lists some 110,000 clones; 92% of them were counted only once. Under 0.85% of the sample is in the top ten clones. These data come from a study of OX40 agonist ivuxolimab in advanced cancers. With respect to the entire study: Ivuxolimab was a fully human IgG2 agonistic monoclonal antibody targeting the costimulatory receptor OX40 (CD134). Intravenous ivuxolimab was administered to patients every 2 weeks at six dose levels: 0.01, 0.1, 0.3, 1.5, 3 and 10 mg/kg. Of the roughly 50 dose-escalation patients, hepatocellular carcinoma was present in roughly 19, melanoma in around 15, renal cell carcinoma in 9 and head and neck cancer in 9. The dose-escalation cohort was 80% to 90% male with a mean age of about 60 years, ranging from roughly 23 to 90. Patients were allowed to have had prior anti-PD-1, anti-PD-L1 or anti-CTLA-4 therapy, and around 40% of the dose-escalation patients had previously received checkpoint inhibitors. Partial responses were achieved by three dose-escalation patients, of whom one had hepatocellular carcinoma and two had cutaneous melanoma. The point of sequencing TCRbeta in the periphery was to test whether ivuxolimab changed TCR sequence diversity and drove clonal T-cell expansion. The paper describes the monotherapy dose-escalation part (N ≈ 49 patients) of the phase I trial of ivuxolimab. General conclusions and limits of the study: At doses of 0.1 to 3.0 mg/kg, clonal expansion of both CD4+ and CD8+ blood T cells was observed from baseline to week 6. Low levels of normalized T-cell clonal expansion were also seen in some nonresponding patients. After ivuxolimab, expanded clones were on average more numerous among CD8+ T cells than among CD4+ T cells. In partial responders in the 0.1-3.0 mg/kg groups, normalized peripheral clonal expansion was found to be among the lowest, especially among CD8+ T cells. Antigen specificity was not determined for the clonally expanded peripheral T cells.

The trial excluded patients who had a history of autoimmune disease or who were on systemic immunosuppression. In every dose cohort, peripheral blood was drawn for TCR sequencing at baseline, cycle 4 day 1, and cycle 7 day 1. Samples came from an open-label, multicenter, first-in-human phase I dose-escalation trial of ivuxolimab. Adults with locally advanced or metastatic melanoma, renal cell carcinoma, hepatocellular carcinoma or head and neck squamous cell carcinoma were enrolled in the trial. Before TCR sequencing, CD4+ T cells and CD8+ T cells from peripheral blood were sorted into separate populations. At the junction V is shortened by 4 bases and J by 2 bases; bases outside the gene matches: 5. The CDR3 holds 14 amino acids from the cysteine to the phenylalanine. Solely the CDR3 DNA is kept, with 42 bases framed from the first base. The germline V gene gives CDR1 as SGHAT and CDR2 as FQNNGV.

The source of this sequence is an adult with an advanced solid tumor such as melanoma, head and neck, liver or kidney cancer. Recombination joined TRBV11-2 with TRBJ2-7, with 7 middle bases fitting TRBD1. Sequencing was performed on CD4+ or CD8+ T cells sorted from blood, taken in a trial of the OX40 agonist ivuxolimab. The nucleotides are TGTGCCAGCAGCTCCAACAGGGGCGCCTACGAGCAGTACTTC. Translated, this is CASSSNRGAYEQYF.